This entry lists 28 T cell receptor beta chains sequenced from one sample in a study of long-term antiretroviral therapy in people with HIV. Version v3.0 of the immunoSEQ assay ran at survey level. Clones were sequenced by immunoSEQ multiplex PCR, and TCRdb holds only the in-frame ones, with some missing. Of tens of thousands of clones listed, around four fifths were seen once; the top ten hold roughly 15%. Sequenced here: unsorted PBMCs, sampled 4.3 years after starting antiretroviral therapy. The receptor set was obtained from a man aged 30 to 39 with HIV.

This clone has only one observation. This rearrangement joins TRBV25-1 to TRBJ2-2, with TRBD2 matching over 7 bases. The germline gives CDR1 MGHDK, CDR2 SYGVNS. CDR3 length: 13 residues. J lost 7 bases, V lost 6 bases, and 5 bases had no gene match. For the CDR3, the DNA is TGTGCCAGCAGCCTCCGGGAGGTCGGGGAGCTGTTTTTT. Its protein is CASSLREVGELFF.

The V and J genes are TRBV11-2 and TRBJ1-1; no clear D gene. The V and J ends lost 3 bases and 0 bases respectively, with 5 bases between them. CDR3 length: 13 amino acids. Germline V gene data show CDR1 as SGHAT and CDR2 as FQNNGV. The CDR3 DNA sequence: TGTGCCAGCAGCTTCGAGATGAACACTGAAGCTTTCTTT. It encodes CASSFEMNTEAFF. Full variable domain (remainder filled in from reference TRBV11-2 and TRBJ1-1): EAGVAQSPRYKIIEKRQSVAFWCNPISGHATLYWYQQILGQGPKLLIQFQNNGVVDDSQLPKDRFSAERLKGVDSTLKIQPAKLEDSAVYLCASSFEMNTEAFFGQGTRLTVV.

This clone was seen a few times. Given the absence of the conserved phenylalanine or tryptophan at the CDR3 end, a read error is likely. The DNA is omitted, as the CDR3 cannot be located on it reliably, and the CDR3 follows TCRdb's listing. The chain employs TRBV7-8 and TRBJ1-2. The CDR3 totals 9 residues, both ends included. Germline assignment: CDR1 SGHVS and CDR2 FQNEAQ. The CDR3 reads CASSLLGYV.

The chain carries TRBV10-3 and TRBJ2-1; 11 nucleotides match TRBD2. The CDR3 consists of 16 residues. CDR1 ENHRY and CDR2 SYGVKD come from the germline V gene. V was pared by 0 bases and J by 10 bases, with 8 bases of the junction left unmatched. CDR3 in DNA: TGTGCCATCAGTGAGTCAGTAGCGGGAGGGCCATTGGAGCAGTTCTTC. Translation: CAISESVAGGPLEQFF.

This chain uses TRBV27 with TRBJ2-7; 10 positions match TRBD2. The trim removed 5 bases at V and 5 bases at J, leaving 9 bases unmatched. The CDR3 length is 15 residues. Germline-derived CDR1 and CDR2 are MNHEY and SMNVEV (reference sequence). The CDR3 loop reads CASSPDLAGVNEQYF. CDR3 coding DNA: TGTGCCAGCAGTCCTGACCTAGCGGGAGTAAACGAGCAGTACTTC.

This clone appeared a single time. The V gene is TRBV13, the J gene TRBJ2-5, with D unresolved. Germline V gene lookup returns CDR1 PRHDT and CDR2 FYEKMQ (reference sequence). This CDR3 has 14 amino acids. Trimming removed 6 bases at V and 2 bases at J, with 13 bases between. CDR3 sequence: CASSLGGDQETQYF. The DNA for the CDR3 is TGTGCCAGCAGTCTGGGCGGAGATCAAGAGACCCAGTACTTC.

The V call is TRBV5-5, the J call TRBJ2-7; D gene unclear. Trimming pared 4 bases from V and 4 bases from J, leaving 6 bases between. Germline V gene sequence: CDR1 SGHKS, CDR2 YYEKEE (reference sequence). CDR3 size: 11 residues. CDR3 nucleotides: TGTGCCAGCAGCACAACATACGAGCAGTACTTC. It translates to CASSTTYEQYF.

The chain combines TRBV4-2 with TRBJ2-1, with 16 bases lining up with TRBD2. CDR3 length equals 18 residues. Germline V CDR1 and CDR2: LGHNA, YNFKEQ. Trimming at V came to 0 bases and at J to 4 bases, leaving 3 bases not matched to a gene. CDR3 region: CASSQEGTSGRGYNEQFF. The CDR3 DNA sequence: TGTGCCAGCAGCCAAGAGGGGACTAGCGGGAGGGGGTACAATGAGCAGTTCTTC.

The genes are TRBV9 and TRBJ1-3, with 8 bases fitting TRBD1. The germline V gene encodes CDR1 SGDLS and CDR2 YYNGEE. CDR3 length: 15 residues. V lost 6 bases and J lost 2; bases outside the gene matches: 7. The CDR3 nucleotides are TGTGCCAGCAACAGACAGGGGTCCGCTGGAAACACCATATATTTT. It translates to CASNRQGSAGNTIYF.

The chain couples TRBV10-3 to TRBJ1-1; 9 positions agree with TRBD1. V shed 5 bases, J shed 1 base, and the junction held 11 bases outside the gene matches. The length of the CDR3 is 17 residues. Germline V lookup: CDR1 ENHRY, CDR2 SYGVKD. The CDR3 loop is CAISPKGTGYTNTEAFF. CDR3 DNA sequence: TGTGCCATCAGTCCGAAGGGGACAGGGTATACGAACACTGAAGCTTTCTTT.

The chain combines TRBV28 with TRBJ1-4; perhaps TRBD1 as D (6 bases). Germline assignment: CDR1 MDHEN and CDR2 SYDVKM. The CDR3 runs 17 residues. V lost 7 bases and J 0 bases, leaving 18 bases between the germline ends. The CDR3 region has the DNA TGTGCCAGCACCATCGGGGGGGCGCTTCCAACTAATGAAAAACTGTTTTTT. Protein: CASTIGGALPTNEKLFF.

CDR3 sequence: CASSLRSGVGYEQYF. In DNA form, the CDR3 reads TGTGCCAGCAGCCTGCGGTCGGGGGTAGGTTATGAGCAGTACTTC. The chain joins TRBV5-6 to TRBJ2-7; D is perhaps TRBD2 (6 bases). Trimming pared 4 bases from V and 7 bases from J, leaving 21 bases between. Per germline, CDR1 SGHDT and CDR2 YYEEEE. This CDR3 is 15 amino acids long.

This chain joins TRBV9 and TRBJ2-7; 7 bases match TRBD1. From germline, CDR1 is SGDLS and CDR2 YYNGEE. With 4 bases clipped from V and 3 bases from J, the junction kept 7 bases outside the gene matches. The CDR3 sequence is 14 residues long. The CDR3 coding sequence is TGTGCCAGCAGCAAATCCAGGGGGTTCTACGAGCAGTACTTC. Amino acids: CASSKSRGFYEQYF.

This rearrangement joins TRBV5-8 to TRBJ2-7; D perhaps matches TRBD1 (6 bases). CDR1 and CDR2 from the germline V gene are SGHTS and YDEGEE. Trimming shortened V by 4 bases and J by 5 bases, and 13 bases separated the two germline ends. The CDR3 runs to 13 residues. In DNA, the CDR3 is TGTGCCAGCAGCGGAATCGAGGGGGACGAGCAGTACTTC. It translates to CASSGIEGDEQYF. Drawing the rest from reference TRBV5-8 and TRBJ2-7, the complete variable domain is EAGVTQSPTHLIKTRGQQATLRCSPISGHTSVYWYQQALGLGLQFLLWYDEGEERNRGNFPPRFSGRQFPNYSSELNVNALELEDSALYLCASSGIEGDEQYFGPGTRLTVT.

The V call is TRBV7-8, the J call TRBJ2-3; D assignment may be TRBD1 or TRBD2 (5 bases each). In germline, CDR1 is SGHVS, CDR2 FQNEAQ. CDR3 size: 14 residues. Trimming stripped 5 bases from V and 6 bases from J, with 15 bases between. The CDR3 sequence is CASSGTGAGDTQYF. The CDR3 nucleotides read TGTGCCAGCAGCGGGACCGGTGCCGGGGATACGCAGTATTTT.

V is TRBV6-6 and J is TRBJ2-7; TRBD2 matches at 8 bases. The CDR3 loop spans 14 amino acids. CDR1 is MNHNY, CDR2 SVGAGI, per germline (reference sequence). The V gene end was trimmed by 4 bases and the J gene end by 3 bases; junction bases not matched to a gene: 5. As DNA, the CDR3 is TGTGCCAGCAGTTCAGCGGGAGAGCGCTACGAGCAGTACTTC. Its translation: CASSSAGERYEQYF.

The rearrangement joins TRBV4-3 to TRBJ2-3, with D unresolved. V was trimmed by 1 base and J by 2 bases, leaving 7 bases between them. This CDR3 comprises 14 residues. CDR1 and CDR2 (germline): LGHNA, YSLEER. In DNA form, the CDR3 reads TGCGCCAGCAGCCAAGCCGGGTTCACAGATACGCAGTATTTT. This codes for CASSQAGFTDTQYF.

The CDR3: CASSPGDGYEQYF. The CDR3 nucleotides are TGTGCCAGCAGCCCCGGTGATGGCTACGAGCAGTACTTC. V usage is TRBV27 and J usage is TRBJ2-7; D is unresolved. The germline gives CDR1 MNHEY, CDR2 SMNVEV (reference sequence). V gave up 6 bases and J gave up 3 bases, with 12 bases separating them. The CDR3 sequence is 13 residues long.

The V call is TRBV28, the J call TRBJ1-5, with D uncertain. V lost 8 bases, J lost 1 base, and 3 bases lay in between. Germline-derived CDR1 and CDR2 are MDHEN and SYDVKM. CDR3 length: 11 residues. In DNA form, the CDR3 reads TGTGCCAGCCAAAGCAATCAGCCCCAGCATTTT. Protein sequence: CASQSNQPQHF.

The V call is TRBV5-1, the J call TRBJ2-3, with a possible D match to TRBD1 (7 bases). This CDR3 region has 17 residues. The V end was cut by 4 bases, the J end by 0 bases, with 18 bases between. The germline gives CDR1 SGHRS, CDR2 YFSETQ. The CDR3 sequence: CASSPQGGQLSTDTQYF. In DNA form, the CDR3 reads TGCGCCAGCAGCCCCCAGGGGGGACAGCTTAGCACAGATACGCAGTATTTT.

The gene calls are TRBV7-6 and TRBJ1-4, with a tentative D call TRBD1 (6 bases). This CDR3 is built from 16 residues. V was pared by 5 bases and J by 0 bases, with 13 bases between. Looked up from germline, CDR1 is SGHVS and CDR2 is FNYEAQ. CDR3 DNA: TGTGCCAGCAGCCCTCGGACAGAGGCAACTAATGAAAAACTGTTTTTT. Translation: CASSPRTEATNEKLFF.

The gene calls are TRBV6-6 and TRBJ1-5; D not certain. The CDR3 is 14 residues long. Germline V lookup: CDR1 MNHNY, CDR2 SVGAGI (reference sequence). The V gene lost 0 bases and the J gene lost 2 bases, with 5 bases spanning the gap. CDR3 amino acids: CASSYSGGNQPQHF. The CDR3 region has the DNA TGTGCCAGCAGTTACTCTGGCGGCAATCAGCCCCAGCATTTT.

The chain couples TRBV4-3 to TRBJ1-2, with a possible D match to TRBD1 (6 bases). The CDR3 is made up of 14 amino acids. Germline assignment: CDR1 LGHNA and CDR2 YSLEER. V was pared by 3 bases and J by 4 bases, with 12 bases between. The CDR3 region has the DNA TGCGCCAGCAGCCAGGTTCAGGGGATCTATGGCTACACCTTC. This sequence encodes CASSQVQGIYGYTF.

The count of this clone is one. V gene TRBV28 combines with J gene TRBJ1-2, with a tentative D call TRBD1 (5 bases). Germline V gives CDR1 MDHEN, CDR2 SYDVKM. The CDR3 runs to 17 residues. V lost 5 bases and J lost 6, with 25 bases in between. Written as DNA, the CDR3 is TGTGCCAGCAGTCTCACAGTCCGGACCAAGGGGTATGATGGCTACACCTTC. Amino acid sequence: CASSLTVRTKGYDGYTF.

This clone was detected once. J is TRBJ2-7 and V is TRBV28, with 9 positions matching TRBD2. The CDR3 totals 14 residues. V shed 4 bases, J shed 4 bases, and the junction held 5 bases outside the gene matches. Germline lookup yields CDR1 MDHEN and CDR2 SYDVKM. The CDR3 nucleotides read TGTGCCAGCAGTTCAGCGGGAGGAAGGTACGAGCAGTACTTC. Translated: CASSSAGGRYEQYF.

V usage is TRBV30 and J usage is TRBJ2-7, with 9 bases aligning to TRBD1. J was trimmed by 4 bases and V by 0 bases; bases with no gene match: 7. The CDR3 is made up of 15 amino acids. Germline loops: CDR1 GTSNPN, CDR2 SVGIG (reference sequence). CDR3 nucleotides: TGTGCCTGGAGTGTACTCGGGACAGGGCATTACGAGCAGTACTTC. Translation gives CAWSVLGTGHYEQYF. The whole variable domain, filled in from reference TRBV30 and TRBJ2-7, reads SQTIHQWPATLVQPVGSPLSLECTVEGTSNPNLYWYRQAAGRGLQLLFYSVGIGQISSEVPQNLSASRPQDRQFILSSKKLLLSDSGFYLCAWSVLGTGHYEQYFGPGTRLTVT.

This chain uses TRBV28 with TRBJ2-1; TRBD1 matches at 8 bases. The CDR3 consists of 15 residues. CDR1 and CDR2 (germline): MDHEN, SYDVKM. Losses at the gene ends were 7 bases for V and 4 bases for J; bases not matched to a gene: 9. CDR3 nucleotide sequence: TGTGCCAGCATCCAGCCCCGGGACAGGTACAATGAGCAGTTCTTC. Encoded protein: CASIQPRDRYNEQFF.

The chain carries TRBV2 and TRBJ2-1; D is ambiguous. This CDR3 spans 15 amino acids. Deletions cut 5 bases from V and 3 bases from J, with 14 bases between. CDR1 is SNHLY and CDR2 is FYNNEI in the germline V gene. The DNA for the CDR3 is TGTGCCAGCAGTCGGGCGACACCAGACTACAATGAGCAGTTCTTC. It codes for CASSRATPDYNEQFF.